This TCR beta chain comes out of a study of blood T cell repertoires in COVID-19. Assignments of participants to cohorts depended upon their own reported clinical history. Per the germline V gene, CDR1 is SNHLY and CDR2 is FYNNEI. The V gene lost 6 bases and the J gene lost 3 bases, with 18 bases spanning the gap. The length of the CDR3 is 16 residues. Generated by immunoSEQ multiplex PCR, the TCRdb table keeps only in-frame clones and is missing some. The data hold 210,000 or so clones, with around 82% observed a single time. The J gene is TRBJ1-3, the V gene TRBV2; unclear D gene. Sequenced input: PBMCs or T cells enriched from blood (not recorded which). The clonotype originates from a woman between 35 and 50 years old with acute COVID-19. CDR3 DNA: TGTGCCAGCAGCGCAACCAGATCCTCTGGTGGAAACACCATATATTTT. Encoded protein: CASSATRSSGGNTIYF.